Described below is a single T cell receptor beta chain sequence and its context. What it binds is unknown. Trimming cost V 4 bases and J 0 bases; bases outside gene matches: 2. CDR3 length: 17 amino acids. This specimen comes from a study of Graves' ophthalmopathy and Graves' hyperthyroidism. RNA transcripts yielded amplified TCR beta CDR3 regions. HTBI primers primed a first-round RT-PCR, and a second-round multiplex PCR followed. TCRdb reprocessed the multiplex PCR reads with MiXCR, giving one entry per CDR3 protein. The sample includes hundreds of thousands of distinct CDR3 sequences, 13% to 15% of them seen just once. Diagnosis was based on clinical symptoms, serum thyroxine, TRAb, thyroid ultrasound and orbital computed tomography. Points from the study as a whole: Blood samples also showed most expanded thyroid clonotypes exceeding 0.001 frequency.

The material sequenced was blood. The receptor's source is a woman in her 30s with Graves' ophthalmopathy. The chain is built from TRBV12-3 or TRBV12-4 and TRBJ2-2; TRBD2 matches at 13 bases. CDR3 nucleotide sequence: TGTGCCAGCAGTTCTGGGACTAGCGGGGCGAACACCGGGGAGCTGTTTTTT. Translated: CASSSGTSGANTGELFF.